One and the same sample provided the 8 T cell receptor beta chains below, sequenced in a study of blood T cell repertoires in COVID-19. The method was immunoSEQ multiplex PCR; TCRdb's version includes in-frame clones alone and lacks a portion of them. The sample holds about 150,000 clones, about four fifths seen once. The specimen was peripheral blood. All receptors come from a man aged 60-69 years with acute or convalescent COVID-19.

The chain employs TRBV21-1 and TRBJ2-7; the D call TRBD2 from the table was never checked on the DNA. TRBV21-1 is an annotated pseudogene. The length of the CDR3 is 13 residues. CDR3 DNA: TGTGCCAGCAGCAAAGAGGGAGACTACGAGCAGTACTTC. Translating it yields CASSKEGDYEQYF.

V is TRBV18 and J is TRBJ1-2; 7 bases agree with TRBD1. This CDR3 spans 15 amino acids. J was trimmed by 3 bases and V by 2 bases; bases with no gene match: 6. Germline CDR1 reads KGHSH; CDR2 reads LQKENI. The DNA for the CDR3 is TGTGCCAGCTCACCATCACAGGGGATGGACTATGGCTACACCTTC. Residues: CASSPSQGMDYGYTF.

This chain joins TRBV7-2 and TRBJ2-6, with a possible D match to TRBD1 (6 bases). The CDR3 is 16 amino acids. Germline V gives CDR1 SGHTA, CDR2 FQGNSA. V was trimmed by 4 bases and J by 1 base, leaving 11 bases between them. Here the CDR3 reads CASSSIRGSGANVLTF. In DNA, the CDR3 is TGTGCCAGCAGCTCGATCAGGGGTTCTGGGGCCAACGTCCTGACTTTC.

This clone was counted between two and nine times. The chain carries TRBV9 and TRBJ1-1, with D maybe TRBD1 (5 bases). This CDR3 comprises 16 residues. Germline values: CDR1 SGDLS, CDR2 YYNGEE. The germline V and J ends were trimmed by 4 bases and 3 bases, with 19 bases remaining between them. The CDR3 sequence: CASSPRDLALYTEAFF. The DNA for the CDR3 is TGTGCCAGCAGCCCCCGGGACTTAGCCTTGTACACTGAAGCTTTCTTT.

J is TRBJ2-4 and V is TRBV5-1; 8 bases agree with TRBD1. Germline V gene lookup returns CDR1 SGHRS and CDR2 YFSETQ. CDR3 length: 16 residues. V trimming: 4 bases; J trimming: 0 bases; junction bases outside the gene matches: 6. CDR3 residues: CASSATGQGAKNIQYF. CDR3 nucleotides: TGCGCCAGCAGCGCAACCGGACAGGGAGCCAAAAACATTCAGTACTTC.

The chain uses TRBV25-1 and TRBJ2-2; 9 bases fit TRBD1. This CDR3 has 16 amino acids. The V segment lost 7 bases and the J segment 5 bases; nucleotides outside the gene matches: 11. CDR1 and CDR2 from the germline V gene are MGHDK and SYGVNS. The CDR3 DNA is TGTGCCAGCAATTTACAGGGGGCGGTTTGGACCGGGGAGCTGTTTTTT. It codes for CASNLQGAVWTGELFF.

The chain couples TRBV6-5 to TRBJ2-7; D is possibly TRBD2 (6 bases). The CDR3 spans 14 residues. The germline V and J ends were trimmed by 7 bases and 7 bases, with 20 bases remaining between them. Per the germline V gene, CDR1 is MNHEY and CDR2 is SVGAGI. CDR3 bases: TGTGCCAGCACCCGACTAACCTCCGCGGGAGAGCAGTACTTC. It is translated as CASTRLTSAGEQYF.

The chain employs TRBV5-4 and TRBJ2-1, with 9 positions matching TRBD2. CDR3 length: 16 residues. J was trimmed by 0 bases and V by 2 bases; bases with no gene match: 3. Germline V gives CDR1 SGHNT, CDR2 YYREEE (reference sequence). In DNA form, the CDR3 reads TGTGCCAGCAGCTTATATAGCGGGGGCTCCTACAATGAGCAGTTCTTC. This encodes CASSLYSGGSYNEQFF.